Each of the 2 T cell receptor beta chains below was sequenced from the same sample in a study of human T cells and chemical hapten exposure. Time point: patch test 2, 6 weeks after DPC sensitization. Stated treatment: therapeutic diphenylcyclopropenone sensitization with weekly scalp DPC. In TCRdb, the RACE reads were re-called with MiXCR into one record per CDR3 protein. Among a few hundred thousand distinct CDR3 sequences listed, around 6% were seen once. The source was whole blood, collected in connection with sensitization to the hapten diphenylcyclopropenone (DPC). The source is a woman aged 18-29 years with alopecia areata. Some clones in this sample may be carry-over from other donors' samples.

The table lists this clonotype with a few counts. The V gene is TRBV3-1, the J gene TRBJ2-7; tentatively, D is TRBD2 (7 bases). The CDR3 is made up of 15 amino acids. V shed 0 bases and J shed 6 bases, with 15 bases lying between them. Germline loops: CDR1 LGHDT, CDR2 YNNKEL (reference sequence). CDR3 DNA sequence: TGTGCCAGCAGCCAAGACGGGGGGCTTAGCCGCGAGCAGTACTTC. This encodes CASSQDGGLSREQYF.

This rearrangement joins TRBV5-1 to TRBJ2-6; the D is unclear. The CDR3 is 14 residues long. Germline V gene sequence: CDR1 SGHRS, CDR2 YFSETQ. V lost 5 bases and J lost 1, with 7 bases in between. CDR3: CASRVTSGANVLTF. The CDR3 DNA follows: TGCGCCAGCAGGGTAACGTCTGGGGCCAACGTCCTGACTTTC. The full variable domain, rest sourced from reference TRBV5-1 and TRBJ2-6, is KAGVTQTPRYLIKTRGQQVTLSCSPISGHRSVSWYQQTPGQGLQFLFEYFSETQRNKGNFPGRFSGRQFSNSRSEMNVSTLELGDSALYLCASRVTSGANVLTFGAGSRLTVL.